This T cell receptor (beta chain) was captured by sequencing in a study of blood T cells in healthy people across ages. Sample-barcoded 5' priming and a J-beta primer mix drove a second PCR of about 6 to 12 cycles. Each cDNA molecule was tagged by a template-switch adaptor with 12 random nucleotides. TCRdb re-called the 5' RACE reads through MiXCR, storing one row per CDR3 protein. Here the sample spans 600,000 to 850,000 distinct CDR3 sequences, roughly 41% being singletons. All donors came from Russia, were Caucasian and healthy, and spanned ages 6 to 90. Trimming took off 3 bases at V and 11 bases at J, with 25 bases between the two ends. The CDR3 sequence is 16 residues long. CDR1 and CDR2 from the germline V gene are SGHTA and FQGTGA.

The chain joins TRBV7-3 to TRBJ2-5; D might be TRBD2 (5 bases). Sequencing used blood. This sequence originates from a woman between 55 and 75 years old in good health. CDR3 loop: CASSLTFRSRAHEQYF. The CDR3, as DNA: TGTGCCAGCAGCTTGACCTTTAGGTCGAGGGCTCATGAGCAGTACTTC.